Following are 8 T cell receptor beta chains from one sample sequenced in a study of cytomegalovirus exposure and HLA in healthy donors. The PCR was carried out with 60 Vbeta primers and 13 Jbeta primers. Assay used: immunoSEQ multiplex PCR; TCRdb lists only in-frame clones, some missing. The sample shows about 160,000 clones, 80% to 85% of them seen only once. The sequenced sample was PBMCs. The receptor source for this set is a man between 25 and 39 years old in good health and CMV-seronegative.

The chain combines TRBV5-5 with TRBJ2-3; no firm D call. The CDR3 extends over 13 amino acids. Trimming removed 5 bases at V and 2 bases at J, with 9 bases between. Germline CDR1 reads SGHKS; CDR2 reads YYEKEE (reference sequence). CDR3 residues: CASSLVLTDTQYF. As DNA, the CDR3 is TGTGCCAGCAGTCTTGTCCTCACAGATACGCAGTATTTT.

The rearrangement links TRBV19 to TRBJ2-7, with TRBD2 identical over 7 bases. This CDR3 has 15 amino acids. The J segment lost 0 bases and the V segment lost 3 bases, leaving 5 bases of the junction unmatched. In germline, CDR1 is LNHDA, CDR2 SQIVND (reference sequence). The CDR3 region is CASSIGRGLSYEQYF. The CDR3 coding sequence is TGTGCCAGTAGTATTGGGAGGGGACTCTCCTACGAGCAGTACTTC.

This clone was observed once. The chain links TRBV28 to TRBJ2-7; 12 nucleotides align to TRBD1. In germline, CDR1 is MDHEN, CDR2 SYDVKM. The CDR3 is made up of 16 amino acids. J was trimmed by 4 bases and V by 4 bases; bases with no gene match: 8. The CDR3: CASSSQGQGAGYEQYF. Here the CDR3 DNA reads TGTGCCAGCAGTTCCCAGGGACAGGGGGCGGGGTACGAGCAGTACTTC.

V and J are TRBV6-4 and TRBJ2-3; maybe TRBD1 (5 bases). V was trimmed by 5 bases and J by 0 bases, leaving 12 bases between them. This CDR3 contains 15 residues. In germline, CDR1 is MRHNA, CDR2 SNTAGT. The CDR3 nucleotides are TGTGCCAGCAGTAGACAGTTATCTAGCACAGATACGCAGTATTTT. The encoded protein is CASSRQLSSTDTQYF.

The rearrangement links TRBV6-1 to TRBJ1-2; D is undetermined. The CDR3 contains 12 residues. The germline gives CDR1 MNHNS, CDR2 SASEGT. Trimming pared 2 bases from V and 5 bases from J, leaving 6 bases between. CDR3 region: CASSENGYGYTF. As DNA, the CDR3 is TGTGCCAGCAGTGAAAACGGGTATGGCTACACCTTC.

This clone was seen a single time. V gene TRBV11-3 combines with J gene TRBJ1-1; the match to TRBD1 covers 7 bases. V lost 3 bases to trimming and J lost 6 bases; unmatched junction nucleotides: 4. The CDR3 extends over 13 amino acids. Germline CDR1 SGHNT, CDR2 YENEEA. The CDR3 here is CASSFRGGPEAFF. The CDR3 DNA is TGTGCCAGCAGCTTCAGAGGGGGCCCTGAAGCTTTCTTT.

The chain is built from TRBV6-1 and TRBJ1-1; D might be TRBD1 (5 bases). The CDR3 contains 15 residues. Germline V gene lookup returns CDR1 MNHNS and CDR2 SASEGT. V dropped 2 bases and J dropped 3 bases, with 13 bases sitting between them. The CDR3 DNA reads TGTGCCAGCAGTGAACGAGGAGGGGCGCACACTGAAGCTTTCTTT. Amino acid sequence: CASSERGGAHTEAFF.

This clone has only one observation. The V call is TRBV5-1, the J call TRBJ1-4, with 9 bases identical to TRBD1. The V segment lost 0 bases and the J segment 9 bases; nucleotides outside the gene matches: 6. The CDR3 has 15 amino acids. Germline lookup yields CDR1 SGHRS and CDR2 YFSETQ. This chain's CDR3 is CASSLDRQGEKKLFF. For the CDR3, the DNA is TGCGCCAGCAGCTTGGACAGACAGGGGGAGAAAAAACTGTTTTTT.